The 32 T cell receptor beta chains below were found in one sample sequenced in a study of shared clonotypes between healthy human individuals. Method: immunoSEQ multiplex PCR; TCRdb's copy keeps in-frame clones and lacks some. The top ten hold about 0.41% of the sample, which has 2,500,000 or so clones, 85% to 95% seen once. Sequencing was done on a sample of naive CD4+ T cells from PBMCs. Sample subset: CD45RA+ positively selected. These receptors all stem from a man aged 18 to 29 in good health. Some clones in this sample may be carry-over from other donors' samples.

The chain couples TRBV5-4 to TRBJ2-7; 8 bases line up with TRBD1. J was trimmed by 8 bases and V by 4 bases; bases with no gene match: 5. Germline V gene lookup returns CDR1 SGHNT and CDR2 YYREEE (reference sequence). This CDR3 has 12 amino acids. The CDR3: CASSPDRGQQYF. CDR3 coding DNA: TGTGCCAGCAGCCCTGACAGGGGACAGCAGTACTTC.

The DNA of the CDR3 is TGTGCCAGCAGTGACGGAGGTTACCAGGGCTACAATGAGCAGTTCTTC. Translated: CASSDGGYQGYNEQFF. The V gene is TRBV28, the J gene TRBJ2-1, with D tentatively TRBD1 or TRBD2 (5 bases each). CDR3 length equals 16 residues. With 5 bases removed from V and 3 bases from J, the gap between germline ends came to 17 bases. Germline values: CDR1 MDHEN, CDR2 SYDVKM.

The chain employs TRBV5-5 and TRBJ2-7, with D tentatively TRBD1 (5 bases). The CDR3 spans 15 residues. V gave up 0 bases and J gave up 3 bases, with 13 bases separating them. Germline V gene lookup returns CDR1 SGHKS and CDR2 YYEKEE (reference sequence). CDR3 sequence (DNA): TGTGCCAGCAGCTTGGCATGGACAACTTTCTACGAGCAGTACTTC. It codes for CASSLAWTTFYEQYF.

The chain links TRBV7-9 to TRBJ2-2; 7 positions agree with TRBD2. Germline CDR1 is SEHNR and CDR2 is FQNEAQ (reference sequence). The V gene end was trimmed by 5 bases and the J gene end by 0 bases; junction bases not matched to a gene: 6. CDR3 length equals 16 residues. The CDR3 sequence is CASSRWEGTNTGELFF. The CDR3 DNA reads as TGTGCCAGCAGCCGATGGGAGGGTACGAACACCGGGGAGCTGTTTTTT.

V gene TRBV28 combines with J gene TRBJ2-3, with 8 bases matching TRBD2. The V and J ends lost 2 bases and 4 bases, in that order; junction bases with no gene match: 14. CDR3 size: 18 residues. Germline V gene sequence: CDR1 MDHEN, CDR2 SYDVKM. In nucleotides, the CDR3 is TGTGCCAGCAGTTTAGTAGGCGGGAGGTTTTTCATCGCAGATACGCAGTATTTT. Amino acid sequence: CASSLVGGRFFIADTQYF.

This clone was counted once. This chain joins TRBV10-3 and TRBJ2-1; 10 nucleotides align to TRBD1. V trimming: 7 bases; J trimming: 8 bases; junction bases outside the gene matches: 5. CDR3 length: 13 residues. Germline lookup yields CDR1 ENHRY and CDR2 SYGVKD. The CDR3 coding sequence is TGTGCCATCAACCGGGACAGGGGTTATGAGCAGTTCTTC. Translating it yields CAINRDRGYEQFF.

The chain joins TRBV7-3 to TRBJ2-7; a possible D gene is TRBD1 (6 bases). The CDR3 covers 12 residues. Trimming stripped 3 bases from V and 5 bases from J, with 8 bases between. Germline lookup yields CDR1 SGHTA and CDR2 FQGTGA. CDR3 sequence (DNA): TGTGCCAGCAGCTTTACAGGGAACGAGCAGTACTTC. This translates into CASSFTGNEQYF.

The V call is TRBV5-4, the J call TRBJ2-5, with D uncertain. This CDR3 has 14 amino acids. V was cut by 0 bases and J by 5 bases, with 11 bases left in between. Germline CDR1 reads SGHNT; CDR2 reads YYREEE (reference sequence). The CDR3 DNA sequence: TGTGCCAGCAGCTTGGCCTCCGATGGGGAGACCCAGTACTTC. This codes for CASSLASDGETQYF.

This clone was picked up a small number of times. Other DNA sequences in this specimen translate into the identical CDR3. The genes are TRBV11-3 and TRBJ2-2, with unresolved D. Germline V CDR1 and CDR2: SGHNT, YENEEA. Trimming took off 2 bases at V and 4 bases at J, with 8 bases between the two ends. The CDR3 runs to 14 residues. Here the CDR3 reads CASSLSGVTGELFF. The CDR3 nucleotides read TGTGCCAGCAGCTTAAGTGGGGTCACCGGGGAGCTGTTTTTT.

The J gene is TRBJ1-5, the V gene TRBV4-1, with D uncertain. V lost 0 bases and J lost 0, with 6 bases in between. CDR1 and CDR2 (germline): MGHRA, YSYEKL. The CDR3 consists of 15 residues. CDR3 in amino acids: CASSQEPSSNQPQHF. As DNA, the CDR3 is TGCGCCAGCAGCCAAGAGCCCTCTAGCAATCAGCCCCAGCATTTT.

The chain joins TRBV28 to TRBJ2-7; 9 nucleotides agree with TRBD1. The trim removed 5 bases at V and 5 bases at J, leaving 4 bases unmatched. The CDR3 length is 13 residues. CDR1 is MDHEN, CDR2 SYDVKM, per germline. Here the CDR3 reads CASSRDRVNEQYF. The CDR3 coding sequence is TGTGCCAGCAGTCGGGACAGGGTAAACGAGCAGTACTTC.

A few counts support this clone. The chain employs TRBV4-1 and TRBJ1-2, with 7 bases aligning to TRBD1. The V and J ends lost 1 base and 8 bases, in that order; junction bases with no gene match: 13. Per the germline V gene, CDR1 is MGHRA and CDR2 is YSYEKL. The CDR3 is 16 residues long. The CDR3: CASSQGGGRANRGYTF. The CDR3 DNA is TGCGCCAGCAGCCAAGGAGGGGGCAGGGCTAACCGGGGCTACACCTTC.

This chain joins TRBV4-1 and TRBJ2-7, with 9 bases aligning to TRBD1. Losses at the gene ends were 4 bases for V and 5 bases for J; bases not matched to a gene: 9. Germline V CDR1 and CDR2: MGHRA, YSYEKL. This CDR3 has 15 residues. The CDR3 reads CASSLKGTGSHEQYF. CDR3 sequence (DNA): TGCGCCAGCAGCCTGAAAGGGACAGGGTCCCACGAGCAGTACTTC.

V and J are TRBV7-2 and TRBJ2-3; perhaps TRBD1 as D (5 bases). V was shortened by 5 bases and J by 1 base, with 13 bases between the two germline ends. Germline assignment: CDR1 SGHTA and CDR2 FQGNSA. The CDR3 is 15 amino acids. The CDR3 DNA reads TGTGCCAGCAGCCCACAGGATGGGGGCACAGATACGCAGTATTTT. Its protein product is CASSPQDGGTDTQYF.

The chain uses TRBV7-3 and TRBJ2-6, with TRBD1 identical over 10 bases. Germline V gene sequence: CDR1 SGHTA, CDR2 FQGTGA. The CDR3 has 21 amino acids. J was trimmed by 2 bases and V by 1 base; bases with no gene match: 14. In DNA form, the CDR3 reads TGTGCCAGCAGCTTAAGGGCTCAGGGCGGGACAGGGGAACCTGGGGCCAACGTCCTGACTTTC. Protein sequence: CASSLRAQGGTGEPGANVLTF. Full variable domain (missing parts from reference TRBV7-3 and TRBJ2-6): GAGVSQTPSNKVTEKGKYVELRCDPISGHTALYWYRQSLGQGPEFLIYFQGTGAADDSGLPNDRFFAVRPEGSVSTLKIQRTERGDSAVYLCASSLRAQGGTGEPGANVLTFGAGSRLTVL.

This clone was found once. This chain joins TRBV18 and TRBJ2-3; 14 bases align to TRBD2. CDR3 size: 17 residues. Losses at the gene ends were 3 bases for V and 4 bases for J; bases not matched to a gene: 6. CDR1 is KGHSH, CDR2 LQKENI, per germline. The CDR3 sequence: CASSPRTSGRLADTQYF. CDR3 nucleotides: TGTGCCAGCTCACCCCGGACTAGCGGGAGGTTAGCAGATACGCAGTATTTT. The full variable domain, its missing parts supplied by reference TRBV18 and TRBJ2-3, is NAGVMQNPRHLVRRRGQEARLRCSPMKGHSHVYWYRQLPEEGLKFMVYLQKENIIDESGMPKERFSAEFPKEGPSILRIQQVVRGDSAAYFCASSPRTSGRLADTQYFGPGTRLTVL.

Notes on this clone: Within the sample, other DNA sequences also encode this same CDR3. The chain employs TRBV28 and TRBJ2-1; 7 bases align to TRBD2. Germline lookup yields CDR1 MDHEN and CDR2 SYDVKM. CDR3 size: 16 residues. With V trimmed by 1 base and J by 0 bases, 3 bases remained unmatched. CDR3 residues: CASSLLGGGSYNEQFF. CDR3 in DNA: TGTGCCAGCAGTTTATTAGGCGGGGGCTCCTACAATGAGCAGTTCTTC.

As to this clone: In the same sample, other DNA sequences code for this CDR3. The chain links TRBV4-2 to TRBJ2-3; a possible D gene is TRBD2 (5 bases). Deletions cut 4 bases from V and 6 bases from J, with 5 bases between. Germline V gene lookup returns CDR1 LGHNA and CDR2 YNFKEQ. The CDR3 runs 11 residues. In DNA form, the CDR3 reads TGTGCCAGCAGCCGGACTGATACGCAGTATTTT. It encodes CASSRTDTQYF.

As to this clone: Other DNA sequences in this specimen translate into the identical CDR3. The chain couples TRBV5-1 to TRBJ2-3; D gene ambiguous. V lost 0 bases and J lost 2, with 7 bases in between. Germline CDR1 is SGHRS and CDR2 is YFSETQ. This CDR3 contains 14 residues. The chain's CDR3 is CASSLGSNTDTQYF. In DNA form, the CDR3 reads TGCGCCAGCAGCTTGGGCAGTAACACAGATACGCAGTATTTT.

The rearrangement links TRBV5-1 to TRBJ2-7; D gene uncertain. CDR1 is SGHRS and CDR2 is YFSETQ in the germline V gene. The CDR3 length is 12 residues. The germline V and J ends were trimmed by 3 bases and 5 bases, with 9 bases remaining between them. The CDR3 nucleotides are TGCGCCAGCAGCTCGCCCCCCGACGAGCAGTACTTC. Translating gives CASSSPPDEQYF.

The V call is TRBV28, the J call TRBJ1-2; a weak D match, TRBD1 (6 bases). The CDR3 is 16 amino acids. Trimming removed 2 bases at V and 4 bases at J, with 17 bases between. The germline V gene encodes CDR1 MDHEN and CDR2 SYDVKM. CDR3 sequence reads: CASSLILAGAGYGYTF. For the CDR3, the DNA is TGTGCCAGCAGTTTAATTCTGGCGGGGGCAGGCTATGGCTACACCTTC.

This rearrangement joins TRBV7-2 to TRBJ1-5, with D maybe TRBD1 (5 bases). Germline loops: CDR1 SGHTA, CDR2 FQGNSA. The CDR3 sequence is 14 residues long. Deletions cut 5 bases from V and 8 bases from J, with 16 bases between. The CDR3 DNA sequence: TGTGCCAGCAGCCCTGCCGGGGGGTATGAGCCCCAGCATTTT. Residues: CASSPAGGYEPQHF.

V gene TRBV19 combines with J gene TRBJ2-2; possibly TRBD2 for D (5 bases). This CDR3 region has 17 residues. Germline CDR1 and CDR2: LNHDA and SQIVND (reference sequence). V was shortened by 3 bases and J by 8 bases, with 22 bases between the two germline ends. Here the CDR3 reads CASSIGKSGARGGELFF. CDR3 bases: TGTGCCAGTAGTATCGGGAAGAGTGGCGCCAGAGGGGGGGAGCTGTTTTTT.

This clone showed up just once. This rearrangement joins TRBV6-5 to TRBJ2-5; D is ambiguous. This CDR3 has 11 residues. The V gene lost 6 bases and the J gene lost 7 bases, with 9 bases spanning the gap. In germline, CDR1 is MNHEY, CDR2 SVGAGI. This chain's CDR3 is CASSPHGTQYF. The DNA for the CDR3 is TGTGCCAGCAGCCCCCACGGGACCCAGTACTTC.

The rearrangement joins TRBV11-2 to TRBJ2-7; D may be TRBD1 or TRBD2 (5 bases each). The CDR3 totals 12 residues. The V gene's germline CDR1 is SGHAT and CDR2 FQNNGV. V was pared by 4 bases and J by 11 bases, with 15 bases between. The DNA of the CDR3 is TGTGCCAGCAGCTCAGATTGGGACCGGGAGTACTTC. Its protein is CASSSDWDREYF.

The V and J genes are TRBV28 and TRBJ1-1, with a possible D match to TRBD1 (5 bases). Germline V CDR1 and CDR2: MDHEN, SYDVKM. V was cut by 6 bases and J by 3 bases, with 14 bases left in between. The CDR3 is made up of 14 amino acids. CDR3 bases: TGTGCCAGCAGGAAGGGACGGGCATACACTGAAGCTTTCTTT. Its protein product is CASRKGRAYTEAFF.

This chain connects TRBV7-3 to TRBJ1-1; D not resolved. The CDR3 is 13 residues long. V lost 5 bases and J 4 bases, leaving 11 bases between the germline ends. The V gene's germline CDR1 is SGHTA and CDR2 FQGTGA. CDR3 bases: TGTGCCAGCAGCGTTAACGGGTTCACTGAAGCTTTCTTT. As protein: CASSVNGFTEAFF.

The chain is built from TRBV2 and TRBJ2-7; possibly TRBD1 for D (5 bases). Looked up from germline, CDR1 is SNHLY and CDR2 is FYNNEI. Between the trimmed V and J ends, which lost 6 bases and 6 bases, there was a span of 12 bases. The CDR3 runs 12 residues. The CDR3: CASRVDSTEQYF. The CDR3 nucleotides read TGTGCCAGCAGGGTTGACAGCACCGAGCAGTACTTC. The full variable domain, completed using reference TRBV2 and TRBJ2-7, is EPEVTQTPSHQVTQMGQEVILRCVPISNHLYFYWYRQILGQKVEFLVSFYNNEISEKSEIFDDQFSVERPDGSNFTLKIRSTKLEDSAMYFCASRVDSTEQYFGPGTRLTVT.

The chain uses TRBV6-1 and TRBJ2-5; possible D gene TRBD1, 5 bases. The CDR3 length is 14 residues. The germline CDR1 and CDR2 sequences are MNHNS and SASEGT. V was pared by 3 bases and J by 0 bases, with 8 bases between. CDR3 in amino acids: CASSDQTDQETQYF. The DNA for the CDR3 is TGTGCCAGCAGTGACCAGACAGACCAAGAGACCCAGTACTTC.

DNA for the CDR3: TGTGCCAGCAGCGTAGCGGGAGCGGGAGGGCCTAGGAGCACAGATACGCAGTATTTT. Its translation: CASSVAGAGGPRSTDTQYF. The chain carries TRBV9 and TRBJ2-3; 10 bases are a match to TRBD2. The ends lost 0 bases at V and 0 bases at J; junction bases unmatched: 10. CDR1 is SGDLS and CDR2 is YYNGEE in the germline V gene. The CDR3 extends over 19 amino acids.

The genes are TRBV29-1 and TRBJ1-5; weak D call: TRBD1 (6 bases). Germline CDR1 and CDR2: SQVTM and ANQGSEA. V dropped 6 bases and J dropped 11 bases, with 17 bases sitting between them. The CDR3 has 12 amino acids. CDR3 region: CSVVGGGLTQHF. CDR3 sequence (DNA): TGCAGCGTGGTTGGGGGGGGGCTGACCCAGCATTTT.

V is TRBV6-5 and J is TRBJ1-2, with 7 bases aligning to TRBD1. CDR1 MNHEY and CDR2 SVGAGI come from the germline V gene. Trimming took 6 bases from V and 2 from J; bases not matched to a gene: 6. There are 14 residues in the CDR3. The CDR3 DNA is TGTGCCAGCAGCCCGACAGGGCGGAACTATGGCTACACCTTC. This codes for CASSPTGRNYGYTF.